This T cell receptor (beta chain) is from a study of blood T cell repertoires in COVID-19 (dated by TCRdb to between 2020 and 2021). Concerning the study at large: The collaborator samples originated in the United States, Italy and Spain and spanned the acute and convalescent phases of COVID-19. The material from the prospective study consisted of cDNA or gDNA derived from T cells, B-cell-depleted T cells, or PBMCs. Deeply sampled blood TCRbeta repertoires from subjects exposed to, actively infected with, or recovered from COVID-19 were included in the dataset. The repertoires were released in a freely available public database meant as a resource for research on the immune response to SARS-CoV-2. Samples were obtained from the ongoing ImmuneRACE study (first 160 participants) and from roughly 1,300 subjects provided by 6 global collaborators. The sample metadata nearly always contained a de-identified subject ID, COVID-19 status, age in years and sex. Where available, HLA class I and class II types were obtained from metadata supplied by the sample provider rather than from assay-based typing.

What the work shows at the level of the full study, not this receptor alone: The amount of clinical and demographic metadata varied by source and participant and was provided uncurated.

Collaborating institutions collected whole blood in K2EDTA tubes following their own protocols. For TCRbeta analysis, collaborators shipped samples as frozen whole blood, isolated PBMCs, or DNA extracted from either of those sample types. TCRbeta CDR3 regions were amplified from genomic DNA using the immunoSEQ Assay, a bias-controlled multiplex PCR. In the source study's methods: Within the assay, amplification of reference gene primers was used to estimate how many nucleated cells each sample contained. Sequence reads were collapsed and filtered to measure the absolute abundance of every unique TCRbeta CDR3 rearrangement. For each sample, productive Simpson clonality was calculated as the square root of Simpson's diversity index over productive rearrangements. The immuneACCESS repertoire file appears here via TCRdb, limited to in-frame rearrangements. These files lack a portion of the clones; in checked studies, under half of the deficit traces to unresolved V genes, and the cause of the others is not known. The DNA was the basis for D and trimming; V, J and clone size are from that table. The sample table contains about 75,000 clones; only one count was recorded for more than 75% of them. Of the sample, approximately 19% is held by the ten largest clones.

About this clone itself: No cognate antigen has been identified for it. Within one base of it there is no much larger clone, and no base qualities were kept.

The sample taken for sequencing was peripheral blood. The TCR was taken from a human donor in a cohort sampled during active COVID-19.

This receptor carries the CDR3 CASSLAGRVYGYTF. The DNA sequence is as follows: TGTGCCAGCAGCTTAGCTGGGAGGGTGTATGGCTACACCTTC. The V and J segments used are TRBV7-9 and TRBJ1-2; the D gene cannot be resolved reliably. CDR1 and CDR2, looked up from the germline V gene (reference sequence), are SEHNR and FQNEAQ. The CDR3, cysteine through phenylalanine, is 14 amino acids long. Just CDR3 DNA is preserved here, 42 bases in frame from base 1. V and J lose 0 bases and 5 bases, and a span of 10 bases separates them. With all but the CDR3 taken from the reference TRBV7-9 and TRBJ1-2 genes, the full variable domain is: DTGVSQNPRHKITKRGQNVTFRCDPISEHNRLYWYRQTLGQGPEFLTYFQNEAQLEKSRLLSDRFSAERPKGSFSTLEIQRTEQGDSAMYLCASSLAGRVYGYTFGSGTRLTVV.